Below are 10 T cell receptor beta chains sequenced from a single sample in a study of human thymus T cells (dated by TCRdb to about 2020). The thymus tissue came from surgical resects taken out during corrective cardiac surgery. Preparation of the library involved the immunoSEQ multiplex PCR assay. TCRdb's version of the immuneACCESS table is confined to in-frame rearrangements and falls short of the full clone set. An unresolved V gene accounts for under half of the shortfall where checked; the remainder is of unknown origin. The sample profile shows some 120,000 clones; just under 95% of them were found once. The top ten clones comprise 0.02% to 0.03% of the sample. Sequencing was performed on thymus tissue. Receptors originate from a boy in the first two years of life with a congenital heart defect but otherwise immunologically healthy.

The V and J genes are TRBV4-1 and TRBJ1-1; no reliable D call. The CDR3 runs 14 residues. V was shortened by 3 bases and J by 1 base, with 9 bases between the two germline ends. CDR1 MGHRA and CDR2 YSYEKL come from the germline V gene. In DNA, the CDR3 is TGCGCCAGCAGCCACATAGGCAAGAACACTGAAGCTTTCTTT. This gives the protein CASSHIGKNTEAFF.

V usage is TRBV6-6 and J usage is TRBJ1-1, with D possibly matching TRBD1 (5 bases). The CDR3 loop spans 12 amino acids. The germline V gene encodes CDR1 MNHNY and CDR2 SVGAGI (reference sequence). V was trimmed by 4 bases and J by 8 bases, leaving 11 bases between them. The CDR3 spells CASSCRQIEAFF. The CDR3 DNA is TGTGCCAGCAGTTGCCGACAGATAGAAGCTTTCTTT.

J is TRBJ2-1 and V is TRBV28, with 12 bases fitting TRBD1. Unmatched junction bases numbered 7, after V lost 3 bases and J lost 1 base. Germline lookup yields CDR1 MDHEN and CDR2 SYDVKM. The CDR3 consists of 18 residues. Written as DNA, the CDR3 is TGTGCCAGCAGTTTGGGGACAGGGGGCAGTTGGTCCTACAATGAGCAGTTCTTC. Translation: CASSLGTGGSWSYNEQFF.

This chain uses TRBV10-1 with TRBJ1-5, with 7 bases fitting TRBD1. Germline lookup yields CDR1 WNHNN and CDR2 SYGVQD (reference sequence). J gave up 7 bases and V 6 bases, and 6 bases lay outside the gene matches. The CDR3 runs 13 residues. The CDR3 here is CASSKDRNQPQHF. The CDR3 region has the DNA TGCGCCAGCAGCAAGGACAGGAACCAGCCCCAGCATTTT.

The chain employs TRBV6-4 and TRBJ1-6, with no clear D. The CDR3 runs 13 residues. V shed 2 bases and J shed 5 bases, with 4 bases lying between them. In germline, CDR1 is MRHNA, CDR2 SNTAGT. The CDR3 nucleotides read TGTGCCAGCAGTGACAGGGATAATTCACCCCTCCACTTT. It codes for CASSDRDNSPLHF.

This chain connects TRBV7-9 to TRBJ2-7; TRBD2 might be the D (6 bases). CDR1 and CDR2 from the germline V gene are SEHNR and FQNEAQ (reference sequence). V was pared by 2 bases and J by 2 bases, with 19 bases between. This CDR3 region has 17 residues. The CDR3 DNA is TGTGCCAGCAGCTTAAGCGTGGGCAGGTGGACTACCTACGAGCAGTACTTC. Translation: CASSLSVGRWTTYEQYF.

This clone is a singleton in its sample. The chain combines TRBV27 with TRBJ2-5, with D hard to call. Germline CDR1 and CDR2: MNHEY and SMNVEV (reference sequence). Trimming removed 6 bases from V and 1 base from J, with 18 bases in between. The CDR3 covers 16 residues. CDR3 protein: CASRSVGEGSQETQYF. The CDR3 bases are TGTGCCAGCAGGTCCGTTGGGGAAGGGTCCCAAGAGACCCAGTACTTC.

The chain links TRBV30 to TRBJ1-2; TRBD1 aligns across 8 bases. This CDR3 contains 13 residues. Per the germline V gene, CDR1 is GTSNPN and CDR2 is SVGIG (reference sequence). The V and J ends lost 0 bases and 7 bases, in that order; junction bases with no gene match: 4. This CDR3 reads CAWSVQGAPGYTF. The DNA for the CDR3 is TGTGCCTGGAGTGTCCAGGGGGCGCCTGGCTACACCTTC.

Only one count was recorded for this clone. The genes are TRBV7-3 and TRBJ2-7, with 7 bases matching TRBD1. Germline-derived CDR1 and CDR2 are SGHTA and FQGTGA. The CDR3 runs 13 residues. With V trimmed by 4 bases and J by 6 bases, 6 bases remained unmatched. This CDR3 is CASSSRQGFEQYF. In DNA form, the CDR3 reads TGTGCCAGCAGCTCCCGACAGGGCTTCGAGCAGTACTTC.

This clone was seen a single time. V and J are TRBV7-9 and TRBJ2-7, with a possible D match to TRBD1 (6 bases). The CDR3 extends over 16 amino acids. From germline, CDR1 is SEHNR and CDR2 FQNEAQ (reference sequence). V was clipped by 0 bases and J by 4 bases, with 16 bases between them. The CDR3 sequence is CASSLASYPGEYEQYF. The CDR3 coding sequence is TGTGCCAGCAGCTTAGCTTCGTATCCAGGGGAGTACGAGCAGTACTTC.